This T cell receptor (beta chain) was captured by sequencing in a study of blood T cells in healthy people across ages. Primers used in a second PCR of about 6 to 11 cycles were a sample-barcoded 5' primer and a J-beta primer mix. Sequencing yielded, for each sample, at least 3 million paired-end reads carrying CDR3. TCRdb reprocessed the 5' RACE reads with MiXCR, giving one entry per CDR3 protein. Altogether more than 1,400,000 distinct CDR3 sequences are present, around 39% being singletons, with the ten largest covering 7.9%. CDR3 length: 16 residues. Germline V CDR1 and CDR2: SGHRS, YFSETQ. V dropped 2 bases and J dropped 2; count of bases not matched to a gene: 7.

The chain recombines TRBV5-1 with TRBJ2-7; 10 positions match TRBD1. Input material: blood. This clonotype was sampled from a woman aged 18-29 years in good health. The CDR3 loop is CASSFQGQGDPYEQYF. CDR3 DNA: TGCGCCAGCAGCTTTCAAGGACAGGGGGATCCCTACGAGCAGTACTTC.